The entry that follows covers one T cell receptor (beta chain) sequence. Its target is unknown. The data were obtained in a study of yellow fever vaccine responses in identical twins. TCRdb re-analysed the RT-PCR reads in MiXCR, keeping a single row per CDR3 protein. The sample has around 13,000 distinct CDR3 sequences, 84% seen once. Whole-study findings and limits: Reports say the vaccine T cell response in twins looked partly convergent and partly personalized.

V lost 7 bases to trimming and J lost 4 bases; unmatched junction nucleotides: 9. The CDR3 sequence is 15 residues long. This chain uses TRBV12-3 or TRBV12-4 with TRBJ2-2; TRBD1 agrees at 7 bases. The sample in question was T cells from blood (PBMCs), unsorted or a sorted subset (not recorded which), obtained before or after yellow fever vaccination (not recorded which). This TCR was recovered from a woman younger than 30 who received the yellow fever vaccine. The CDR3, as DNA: TGTGCCAGCATTCCCACCCACAGGGGCACCGGGGAGCTGTTTTTT. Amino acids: CASIPTHRGTGELFF.